The next 23 T cell receptor beta chains were all read from a single sample in a study of control samples from healthy donors and cancer patients. Using immunoSEQ multiplex PCR, the repertoire was profiled, and TCRdb retains in-frame clones only, with some absent. The sample carries 150,000 or so clones, about 94% recorded once. Input material: blood. All receptors come from a woman aged 60-75 years in good health.

The chain employs TRBV3-1 (or the pseudogene TRBV3-2) and TRBJ2-7; 10 bases align to TRBD2. Germline V gene data show CDR1 as LGHDT and CDR2 as YNNKEL (reference sequence). Losses at the gene ends were 2 bases for V and 2 bases for J; bases not matched to a gene: 6. There are 16 residues in the CDR3. The CDR3 reads CASSQSLSGGAYEQYF. The CDR3 DNA is TGTGCCAGCAGCCAATCACTGAGCGGGGGGGCCTACGAGCAGTACTTC.

This clone was seen once. This chain links TRBV6-2 or TRBV6-3 with TRBJ2-7; D is uncertain. CDR3 length: 15 residues. V was shortened by 2 bases and J by 0 bases, with 11 bases between the two germline ends. The germline V gene encodes CDR1 MNHEY and CDR2 SVGEGT. The CDR3 protein is CASSYGVTLSYEQYF. The CDR3 DNA follows: TGTGCCAGCAGTTACGGGGTAACCCTCTCCTACGAGCAGTACTTC.

The chain is built from TRBV7-6 and TRBJ1-4; D is uncertain. Germline lookup yields CDR1 SGHVS and CDR2 FNYEAQ. Trimming left V 2 bases short and J 0 bases short, with 16 bases between. This CDR3 comprises 18 residues. The CDR3 loop is CASSLSGQTIATNEKLFF. The CDR3 DNA reads TGTGCCAGCAGCTTAAGCGGGCAGACAATAGCAACTAATGAAAAACTGTTTTTT. The variable domain in full, completed from reference TRBV7-6 and TRBJ1-4, reads GAGVSQSPRYKVTKRGQDVALRCDPISGHVSLYWYRQALGQGPEFLTYFNYEAQQDKSGLPNDRFSAERPEGSISTLTIQRTEQRDSAMYRCASSLSGQTIATNEKLFFGSGTQLSVL.

J is TRBJ1-1 and V is TRBV18; D is undetermined. This CDR3 is built from 13 residues. Germline V gene data show CDR1 as KGHSH and CDR2 as LQKENI. Trimming pared 3 bases from V and 3 bases from J, leaving 8 bases between. DNA for the CDR3: TGTGCCAGCTCACCCTTTAAGGACACTGAAGCTTTCTTT. Encoded protein: CASSPFKDTEAFF. The full variable domain, rest sourced from reference TRBV18 and TRBJ1-1, is NAGVMQNPRHLVRRRGQEARLRCSPMKGHSHVYWYRQLPEEGLKFMVYLQKENIIDESGMPKERFSAEFPKEGPSILRIQQVVRGDSAAYFCASSPFKDTEAFFGQGTRLTVV.

The chain is built from TRBV12-5 and TRBJ1-2; TRBD1 matches at 9 bases. Germline CDR1 and CDR2: LGHNT and FRNRAP. The CDR3 has 16 residues. J gave up 3 bases and V 4 bases, and 9 bases lay outside the gene matches. Here the CDR3 reads CASGSGQGRADYGYTF. The CDR3 nucleotides read TGTGCTAGTGGTTCGGGACAGGGAAGGGCGGACTATGGCTACACCTTC.

The chain uses TRBV27 and TRBJ2-3; TRBD2 might be the D (6 bases). V was cut by 5 bases and J by 1 base, with 10 bases left in between. Germline assignment: CDR1 MNHEY and CDR2 SMNVEV (reference sequence). The CDR3 consists of 14 residues. The CDR3 bases are TGTGCCAGCAGTCCTTGGGGGGGCACAGATACGCAGTATTTT. It yields the protein CASSPWGGTDTQYF.

The chain links TRBV15 to TRBJ2-6; D is ambiguous. V dropped 5 bases and J dropped 2 bases, with 13 bases sitting between them. The CDR3 has 16 residues. Germline CDR1 and CDR2: LNHNV and YYDKDF (reference sequence). The chain's CDR3 is CATSLWGSTGANVLTF. The CDR3 DNA follows: TGTGCCACCAGCCTGTGGGGATCGACTGGGGCCAACGTCCTGACTTTC.

This chain uses TRBV4-1 with TRBJ1-5; D is undetermined. Trimming pared 2 bases from V and 2 bases from J, leaving 10 bases between. This CDR3 comprises 15 residues. Germline V gene lookup returns CDR1 MGHRA and CDR2 YSYEKL. The CDR3 DNA sequence: TGCGCCAGCAGCCAATGGGGTGAGGGCAATCAGCCCCAGCATTTT. It is translated as CASSQWGEGNQPQHF.

The chain uses TRBV10-1 and TRBJ1-2; D is ambiguous. Trimming removed 2 bases at V and 8 bases at J, with 12 bases between. The germline gives CDR1 WNHNN, CDR2 SYGVQD (reference sequence). CDR3 length equals 13 residues. CDR3 region: CASSEREGKGYTF. CDR3 in DNA: TGCGCCAGCAGTGAGAGGGAAGGAAAGGGCTACACCTTC.

This sequence joins TRBV7-8 and TRBJ2-5, with a possible D match to TRBD1 (6 bases). CDR1 SGHVS and CDR2 FQNEAQ come from the germline V gene. The CDR3 runs 17 residues. Trimming took off 5 bases at V and 4 bases at J, with 23 bases between the two ends. CDR3 coding DNA: TGTGCCAGCAGCCGCGCTACCTACAGGGATGGGGGAGAGACCCAGTACTTC. Its translation: CASSRATYRDGGETQYF.

This chain links TRBV6-5 with TRBJ1-5; a possible D gene is TRBD1 (5 bases). V was cut by 9 bases and J by 2 bases, with 17 bases left in between. The germline V gene encodes CDR1 MNHEY and CDR2 SVGAGI. The CDR3 has 15 amino acids. The CDR3 protein is CASTKATGGNQPQHF. DNA of the CDR3: TGTGCCAGTACGAAGGCCACGGGGGGCAATCAGCCCCAGCATTTT.

This clone was recorded only once. J is TRBJ2-3 and V is TRBV11-2, with D unresolved. The CDR3 is 13 amino acids. Germline V lookup: CDR1 SGHAT, CDR2 FQNNGV. With 0 bases removed from V and 10 bases from J, the gap between germline ends came to 11 bases. Written as DNA, the CDR3 is TGTGCCAGCAGCTTAGAGAATGGTTTCCCGCAGTATTTT. Amino acids: CASSLENGFPQYF. Complete variable domain (other parts from reference TRBV11-2 and TRBJ2-3): EAGVAQSPRYKIIEKRQSVAFWCNPISGHATLYWYQQILGQGPKLLIQFQNNGVVDDSQLPKDRFSAERLKGVDSTLKIQPAKLEDSAVYLCASSLENGFPQYFGPGTRLTVL.

The gene calls are TRBV2 and TRBJ1-2; D gene unclear. This CDR3 spans 11 amino acids. In germline, CDR1 is SNHLY, CDR2 FYNNEI. Trimming left V 6 bases short and J 5 bases short, with 7 bases between. CDR3 DNA sequence: TGTGCCAGCAGCCCCGGGTATGGCTACACCTTC. This codes for CASSPGYGYTF.

The chain employs TRBV5-6 and TRBJ1-4; perhaps TRBD1 as D (6 bases). Per germline, CDR1 SGHDT and CDR2 YYEEEE. The CDR3 spans 14 residues. Trimming removed 4 bases from V and 6 bases from J, with 13 bases in between. CDR3 loop: CASSPGAVDEKLFF. In nucleotides, the CDR3 is TGTGCCAGCAGCCCAGGGGCGGTGGATGAAAAACTGTTTTTT.

This clone was counted a few times. The gene calls are TRBV28 and TRBJ1-3, with no clear D. This CDR3 is built from 14 residues. V gave up 4 bases and J gave up 3 bases, with 10 bases separating them. CDR1 MDHEN and CDR2 SYDVKM come from the germline V gene. The CDR3 loop reads CASSSVSRGNTIYF. The CDR3 coding sequence is TGTGCCAGCAGTTCGGTCAGCCGTGGAAACACCATATATTTT.

This clone was counted a single time. V and J are TRBV7-8 and TRBJ1-2; D unresolved. This CDR3 is built from 16 residues. Germline values: CDR1 SGHVS, CDR2 FQNEAQ. The V and J ends lost 1 base and 0 bases respectively, with 12 bases between them. The CDR3 spells CASSLGSTTPNYGYTF. The CDR3, as DNA: TGTGCCAGCAGCTTAGGATCGACAACACCTAACTATGGCTACACCTTC.

The V gene is TRBV19, the J gene TRBJ1-6; tentative D call: TRBD1 (5 bases). V lost 3 bases to trimming and J lost 0 bases, with 24 bases between them. The germline V gene encodes CDR1 LNHDA and CDR2 SQIVND (reference sequence). CDR3 length: 21 amino acids. CDR3 region: CASSILPHQGLRVSYNSPLHF. The DNA of the CDR3 is TGTGCCAGTAGTATTCTCCCCCATCAGGGTCTCCGTGTCTCCTATAATTCACCCCTCCACTTT.

The rearrangement joins TRBV6-2 or TRBV6-3 to TRBJ2-3; 11 bases agree with TRBD2. Germline CDR1 and CDR2: MNHEY and SVGEGT. The CDR3 runs to 18 residues. The V and J ends lost 2 bases and 0 bases, in that order; junction bases with no gene match: 7. The DNA of the CDR3 is TGTGCCAGCAGTTACCTAGCGGGGGGACCAAGAAGCACAGATACGCAGTATTTT. The encoded protein is CASSYLAGGPRSTDTQYF.

The chain has TRBV7-2 and TRBJ1-5, with D tentatively TRBD1 (5 bases). Germline assignment: CDR1 SGHTA and CDR2 FQGNSA. The V end was cut by 4 bases, the J end by 7 bases, with 14 bases between. The CDR3 sequence is 14 residues long. The CDR3: CASSSTQGRQPQHF. CDR3 bases: TGTGCCAGCAGCTCAACGCAGGGCCGGCAGCCCCAGCATTTT.

J is TRBJ2-5 and V is TRBV5-1; D remains ambiguous. Trimming took off 1 base at V and 0 bases at J, with 4 bases between the two ends. Germline V gives CDR1 SGHRS, CDR2 YFSETQ. This CDR3 has 13 amino acids. This CDR3 is CASSLNYQETQYF. The CDR3 DNA sequence: TGCGCCAGCAGCTTGAACTACCAAGAGACCCAGTACTTC.

The genes are TRBV30 and TRBJ1-6, with D tentatively TRBD1 (5 bases). V was pared by 0 bases and J by 4 bases, with 13 bases between. Germline CDR1 and CDR2: GTSNPN and SVGIG (reference sequence). This CDR3 is 16 amino acids long. CDR3 protein: CAWSVSGAFYNSPLHF. The CDR3 region has the DNA TGTGCCTGGAGTGTATCCGGGGCCTTTTATAATTCACCCCTCCACTTT.

The genes are TRBV4-1 and TRBJ1-1, with 9 bases lining up with TRBD1. Germline loops: CDR1 MGHRA, CDR2 YSYEKL. CDR3 length: 14 amino acids. The V gene end was trimmed by 1 base and the J gene end by 6 bases; junction bases not matched to a gene: 3. CDR3 loop: CASSQVQGAAEAFF. CDR3 nucleotide sequence: TGCGCCAGCAGCCAAGTACAGGGGGCGGCTGAAGCTTTCTTT.

The chain uses TRBV6-4 and TRBJ1-6; TRBD1 matches at 7 bases. Losses at the gene ends were 9 bases for V and 8 bases for J; bases not matched to a gene: 7. The CDR3 sequence is 13 residues long. CDR1 and CDR2 (germline): MRHNA, SNTAGT. The CDR3 sequence: CASRDSEYSPLHF. CDR3 bases: TGTGCCAGTAGGGACAGCGAGTATTCACCCCTCCACTTT.